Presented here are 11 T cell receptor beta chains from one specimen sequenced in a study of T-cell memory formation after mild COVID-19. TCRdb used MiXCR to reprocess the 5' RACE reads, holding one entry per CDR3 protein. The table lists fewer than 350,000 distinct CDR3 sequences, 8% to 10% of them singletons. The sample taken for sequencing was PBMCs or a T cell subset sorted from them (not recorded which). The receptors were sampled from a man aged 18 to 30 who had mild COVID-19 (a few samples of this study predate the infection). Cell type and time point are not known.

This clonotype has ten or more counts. CDR3: CASSSSGLALTDTQYF. The CDR3 DNA sequence: TGCGCCAGCAGCTCCTCGGGGCTAGCCCTCACAGATACGCAGTATTTT. The genes are TRBV5-1 and TRBJ2-3; D is tentatively TRBD1 or TRBD2 (5 bases each). Deletions cut 3 bases from V and 2 bases from J, with 16 bases between. The CDR3 is 16 amino acids. Germline V lookup: CDR1 SGHRS, CDR2 YFSETQ. Full variable domain (remainder filled in from reference TRBV5-1 and TRBJ2-3): KAGVTQTPRYLIKTRGQQVTLSCSPISGHRSVSWYQQTPGQGLQFLFEYFSETQRNKGNFPGRFSGRQFSNSRSEMNVSTLELGDSALYLCASSSSGLALTDTQYFGPGTRLTVL.

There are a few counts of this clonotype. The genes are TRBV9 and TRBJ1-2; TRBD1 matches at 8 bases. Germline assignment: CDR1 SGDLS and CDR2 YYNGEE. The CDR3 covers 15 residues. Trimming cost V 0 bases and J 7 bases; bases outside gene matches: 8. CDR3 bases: TGTGCCAGCAGCGTAGAGGCAGGGGGCTATACTGGCTACACCTTC. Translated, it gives CASSVEAGGYTGYTF.

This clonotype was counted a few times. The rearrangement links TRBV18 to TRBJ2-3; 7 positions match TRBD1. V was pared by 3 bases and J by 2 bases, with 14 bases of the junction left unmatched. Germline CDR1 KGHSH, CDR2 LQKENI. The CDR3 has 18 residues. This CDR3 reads CASSPPRGTNHITDTQYF. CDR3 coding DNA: TGTGCCAGCTCACCGCCCAGGGGGACGAACCACATCACAGATACGCAGTATTTT.

Here the CDR3 reads CASSLARADYGYTF. CDR3 in DNA: TGCGCCAGCAGCTTGGCCCGCGCAGACTATGGCTACACCTTC. This rearrangement joins TRBV5-1 to TRBJ1-2; D gene uncertain. In germline, CDR1 is SGHRS, CDR2 YFSETQ. V lost 0 bases, J lost 3 bases, and 9 bases lay in between. CDR3 size: 14 residues.

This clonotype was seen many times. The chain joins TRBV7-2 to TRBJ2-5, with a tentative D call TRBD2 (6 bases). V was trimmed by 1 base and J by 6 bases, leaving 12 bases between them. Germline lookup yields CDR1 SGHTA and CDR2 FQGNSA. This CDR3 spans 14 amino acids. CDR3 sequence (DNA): TGTGCCAGCAGCTTAGGCCTAGCGATGCAGACCCAGTACTTC. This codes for CASSLGLAMQTQYF.

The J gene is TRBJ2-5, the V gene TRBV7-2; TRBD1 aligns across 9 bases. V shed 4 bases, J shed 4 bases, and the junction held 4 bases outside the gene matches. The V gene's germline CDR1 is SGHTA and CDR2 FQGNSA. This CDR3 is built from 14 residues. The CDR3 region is CASSSLTGGETQYF. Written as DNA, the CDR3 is TGTGCCAGCAGCTCCTTGACAGGGGGAGAGACCCAGTACTTC.

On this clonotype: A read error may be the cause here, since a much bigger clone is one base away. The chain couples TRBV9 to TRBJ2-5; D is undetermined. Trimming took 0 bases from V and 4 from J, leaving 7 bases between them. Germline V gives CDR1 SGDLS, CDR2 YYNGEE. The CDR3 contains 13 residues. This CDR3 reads CASSVVVGETQYF. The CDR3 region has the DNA TGTGCCAGCAGCGTAGTAGTGGGAGAGACCCAGTACTTC.

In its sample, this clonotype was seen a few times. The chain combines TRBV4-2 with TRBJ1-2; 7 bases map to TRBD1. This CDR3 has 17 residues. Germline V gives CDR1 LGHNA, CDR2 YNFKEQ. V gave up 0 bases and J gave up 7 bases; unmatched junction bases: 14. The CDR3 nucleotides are TGTGCCAGCAGCCAAGATCACGTTTTTCTAGGGGGCGTTGGCTACACCTTC. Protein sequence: CASSQDHVFLGGVGYTF.

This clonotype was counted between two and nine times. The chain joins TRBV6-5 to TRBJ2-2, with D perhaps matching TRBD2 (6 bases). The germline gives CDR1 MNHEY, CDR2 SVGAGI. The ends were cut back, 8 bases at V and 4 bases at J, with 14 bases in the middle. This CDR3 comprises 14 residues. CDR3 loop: CASQLGTPTGELFF. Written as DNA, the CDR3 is TGTGCCAGCCAACTCGGGACTCCCACCGGGGAGCTGTTTTTT.

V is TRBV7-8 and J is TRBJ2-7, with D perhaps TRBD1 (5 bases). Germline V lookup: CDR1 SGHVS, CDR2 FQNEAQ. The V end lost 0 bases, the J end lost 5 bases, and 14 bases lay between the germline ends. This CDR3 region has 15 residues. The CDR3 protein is CASSLALTRAHEQYF. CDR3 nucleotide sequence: TGTGCCAGCAGCTTAGCGCTCACCAGGGCCCACGAGCAGTACTTC.

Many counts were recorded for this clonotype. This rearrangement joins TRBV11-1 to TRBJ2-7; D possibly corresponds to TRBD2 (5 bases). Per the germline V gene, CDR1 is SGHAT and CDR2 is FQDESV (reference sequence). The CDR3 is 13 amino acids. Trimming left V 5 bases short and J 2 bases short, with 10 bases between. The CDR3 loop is CASSRSGTYEQYF. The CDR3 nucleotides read TGTGCCAGCAGCAGGTCCGGGACCTACGAGCAGTACTTC.